This T cell receptor beta chain emerged from a study of blood T cell repertoires in COVID-19. Study information: Sources were T cells, B-cell-depleted T cells, or PBMCs; the material itself was cDNA or gDNA.

Libraries were prepared by immunoSEQ multiplex PCR; TCRdb keeps only in-frame clonotypes and omits some of them. Of 160,000 or so clones in the sample, 80% to 90% were seen once. This CDR3 has 17 residues. The junction had 14 bases not matched to a gene; V was cut back by 4 bases and J by 6 bases. Looked up from germline, CDR1 is SGHRS and CDR2 is YFSETQ. The rearrangement joins TRBV5-1 to TRBJ2-1; TRBD1 matches 9 bases. This receptor was identified in a woman in her thirties or forties with acute or convalescent COVID-19. Sequences were obtained from peripheral blood. CDR3 sequence: CASSPEVGTGLGNEQFF. The CDR3, as DNA: TGCGCCAGCAGCCCTGAGGTCGGGACAGGGTTGGGCAATGAGCAGTTCTTC. Supplemented by reference TRBV5-1 and TRBJ2-1, the full variable domain reads KAGVTQTPRYLIKTRGQQVTLSCSPISGHRSVSWYQQTPGQGLQFLFEYFSETQRNKGNFPGRFSGRQFSNSRSEMNVSTLELGDSALYLCASSPEVGTGLGNEQFFGPGTRLTVL.